The 21 T cell receptor beta chains given below trace back to one sample, sequenced in a study of T cell repertoires in cytomegalovirus infection. MiXCR was run by TCRdb on the reads, yielding one entry per CDR3 protein. Counted here are a few hundred thousand distinct CDR3 sequences, 9.5% occurring once; the ten biggest clones make up roughly 4%. The sample was PBMCs. These receptors originate from a human donor in good health (CMV status not recorded). Some clones in this sample may be carry-over from other donors' samples.

Many counts were recorded for this clonotype. The chain joins TRBV7-6 to TRBJ2-1, with D perhaps being TRBD1 or TRBD2 (6 bases each). This CDR3 has 17 residues. V lost 5 bases to trimming and J lost 0 bases, with 17 bases between them. CDR1 is SGHVS and CDR2 is FNYEAQ in the germline V gene. The CDR3 sequence: CASSPMGGSASYNEQFF. The DNA of the CDR3 is TGTGCCAGCAGCCCAATGGGGGGCAGTGCCTCCTACAATGAGCAGTTCTTC.

This chain connects TRBV6-1 to TRBJ2-3; 10 nucleotides match TRBD2. V was clipped by 3 bases and J by 5 bases; unmatched bases: 17. Germline V CDR1 and CDR2: MNHNS, SASEGT. This CDR3 contains 19 residues. The CDR3 here is CASSESLRRSGGSRDTQYF. The CDR3 DNA follows: TGTGCCAGCAGTGAGTCTTTACGGCGTAGCGGGGGGAGCCGAGATACGCAGTATTTT.

This clonotype appeared many times. This chain joins TRBV28 and TRBJ1-2; D is ambiguous. Germline V lookup: CDR1 MDHEN, CDR2 SYDVKM. V dropped 6 bases and J dropped 6 bases, with 20 bases sitting between them. CDR3 length equals 15 residues. The CDR3 DNA reads TGTGCCAGCAGACCAACCCCGGTCCCCCGGGATGGCTACACCTTC. Amino acids: CASRPTPVPRDGYTF.

There are many counts of this clonotype. The CDR3 sequence is CASSAFGQPNYGYTF. The DNA for the CDR3 is TGTGCCAGCAGCGCCTTCGGACAGCCTAACTATGGCTACACCTTC. The gene calls are TRBV6-1 and TRBJ1-2; the D gene is possibly TRBD1 (6 bases). Germline values: CDR1 MNHNS, CDR2 SASEGT. CDR3 size: 15 residues. The germline V and J ends were trimmed by 6 bases and 0 bases, with 14 bases remaining between them.

This clonotype has at least ten counts. The CDR3 spells CSARDRQFTDTQYF. In nucleotides, the CDR3 is TGCAGTGCTAGAGATAGGCAATTCACAGATACGCAGTATTTT. This chain uses TRBV20-1 with TRBJ2-3; no firm D call. Trimming took off 0 bases at V and 2 bases at J, with 9 bases between the two ends. Per germline, CDR1 DFQATT and CDR2 SNEGSKA (reference sequence). This CDR3 spans 14 amino acids.

This clonotype was found a few times. V is TRBV4-3 and J is TRBJ1-5; D is undetermined. The CDR3 is 15 amino acids. The germline CDR1 and CDR2 sequences are LGHNA and YSLEER. Trimming removed 0 bases at V and 0 bases at J, with 6 bases between. CDR3 loop: CASSQDRISNQPQHF. For the CDR3, the DNA is TGCGCCAGCAGCCAAGACAGGATTAGCAATCAGCCCCAGCATTTT.

This clonotype was recorded many times. V usage is TRBV7-6 and J usage is TRBJ1-4; D is ambiguous. V was cut by 5 bases and J by 4 bases, with 17 bases left in between. The CDR3 sequence is 16 residues long. From germline, CDR1 is SGHVS and CDR2 FNYEAQ. The CDR3 region has the DNA TGTGCCAGCAGCCCAGTTTCAAGCCAGGATAATGAAAAACTGTTTTTT. Protein sequence: CASSPVSSQDNEKLFF.

This clonotype was seen a few times. The chain carries TRBV6-2 or TRBV6-3 and TRBJ2-1; TRBD1 or TRBD2 may be the D gene (6 bases each). The CDR3 loop spans 15 amino acids. Trimming stripped 5 bases from V and 3 bases from J, with 14 bases between. Looked up from germline, CDR1 is MNHEY and CDR2 is SVGEGT. The DNA of the CDR3 is TGTGCCAGCAGTCTAACGGGGGCCATCTACAATGAGCAGTTCTTC. This encodes CASSLTGAIYNEQFF.

This clonotype came up many times. The chain combines TRBV7-2 with TRBJ1-4; D gene uncertain. This CDR3 spans 12 amino acids. The V gene's germline CDR1 is SGHTA and CDR2 FQGNSA. V lost 4 bases, J lost 14 bases, and 14 bases lay in between. The CDR3 nucleotides are TGTGCCAGCAGCTCCTACCAGGAAAGGCTGTTTTTT. It is translated as CASSSYQERLFF.

CDR3 amino acids: CASSQGPTRYEQYF. The CDR3 region has the DNA TGTGCCAGCAGCCAGGGTCCTACCCGTTACGAGCAGTACTTC. The chain links TRBV28 to TRBJ2-7; tentative D call: TRBD1 (5 bases). The CDR3 extends over 14 amino acids. V lost 6 bases to trimming and J lost 4 bases, with 16 bases between them. Germline-derived CDR1 and CDR2 are MDHEN and SYDVKM.

Only a few counts were recorded for this clonotype. The chain's CDR3 is CASSYSTVGWGNQPQHF. The DNA of the CDR3 is TGTGCCAGCAGTTACTCGACGGTGGGATGGGGCAATCAGCCCCAGCATTTT. This chain links TRBV6-2 or TRBV6-3 with TRBJ1-5; no clear D. The CDR3 has 17 residues. The V end lost 0 bases, the J end lost 2 bases, and 14 bases lay between the germline ends. Germline V gene data show CDR1 as MNHEY and CDR2 as SVGEGT.

This chain's CDR3 is CANRGGNSEQYF. CDR3 coding DNA: TGTGCCAATAGGGGAGGGAATAGCGAGCAGTACTTC. The chain links TRBV2 to TRBJ2-7; 7 nucleotides agree with TRBD2. Germline values: CDR1 SNHLY, CDR2 FYNNEI. This CDR3 region has 12 residues. Germline trimming cut 10 bases from V and 6 bases from J; bases unmatched to any gene: 9.

This clonotype was counted many times. The chain uses TRBV7-2 and TRBJ1-5, with D maybe TRBD1 (6 bases). Trimming pared 5 bases from V and 0 bases from J, leaving 11 bases between. CDR1 and CDR2 (germline): SGHTA, FQGNSA. CDR3 length equals 15 residues. CDR3 nucleotide sequence: TGTGCCAGCAGCGTGGGACACCATAGCAATCAGCCCCAGCATTTT. Amino acids: CASSVGHHSNQPQHF.

Many counts were recorded for this clonotype. This chain joins TRBV7-2 and TRBJ2-1, with D perhaps TRBD2 (7 bases). CDR1 is SGHTA, CDR2 FQGNSA, per germline. The CDR3 covers 13 residues. V lost 4 bases to trimming and J lost 6 bases, with 10 bases between them. DNA of the CDR3: TGTGCCAGCAGCTCGAGGGGGGGCAATGAGCAGTTCTTC. Translating gives CASSSRGGNEQFF.

The V and J genes are TRBV29-1 and TRBJ2-2; 10 bases are shared with TRBD2. The CDR3 runs to 15 residues. Germline V gene sequence: CDR1 SQVTM, CDR2 ANQGSEA. Trimming removed 6 bases from V and 1 base from J; junction bases left unmatched: 5. CDR3 sequence (DNA): TGCAGCGTCGCTCGACTAGCGGGGAACACCGGGGAGCTGTTTTTT. As protein: CSVARLAGNTGELFF.

This clonotype appeared a few times. The chain carries TRBV20-1 and TRBJ1-2; 9 nucleotides line up with TRBD1. The junction had 8 bases not matched to a gene; V was cut back by 1 base and J by 5 bases. This CDR3 is 15 amino acids long. The V gene's germline CDR1 is DFQATT and CDR2 SNEGSKA (reference sequence). The CDR3 sequence: CSARVGGQGTYGYTF. The CDR3 coding sequence is TGCAGTGCTAGAGTTGGAGGACAGGGGACGTATGGCTACACCTTC.

This chain links TRBV10-2 with TRBJ2-1; 10 bases line up with TRBD2. The germline V gene encodes CDR1 WSHSY and CDR2 SAAADI. The CDR3 contains 13 residues. Trimming removed 9 bases from V and 5 bases from J; junction bases left unmatched: 4. As DNA, the CDR3 is TGCGCCAGAGGGACTAGCGCCAACAATGAGCAGTTCTTC. Residues: CARGTSANNEQFF.

The chain employs TRBV11-2 and TRBJ2-7; D unclear. Germline V gene data show CDR1 as SGHAT and CDR2 as FQNNGV. The ends were cut back, 8 bases at V and 0 bases at J, with 17 bases in the middle. The length of the CDR3 is 15 residues. The CDR3 DNA reads as TGTGCCAGCCGCCGGCTGTCGAGTAGCTCCTACGAGCAGTACTTC. Its protein product is CASRRLSSSSYEQYF.

This clonotype was seen more than once but under ten times. This rearrangement joins TRBV3-1 to TRBJ1-2; the D is unclear. The CDR3 length is 14 residues. CDR1 LGHDT and CDR2 YNNKEL come from the germline V gene (reference sequence). Trimming stripped 2 bases from V and 2 bases from J, with 9 bases between. CDR3 amino acids: CASSQSNSNYGYTF. CDR3 nucleotide sequence: TGTGCCAGCAGCCAATCTAACAGCAACTATGGCTACACCTTC.

This clonotype was found many times. The gene calls are TRBV29-1 and TRBJ2-4; TRBD2 matches 9 bases. Unmatched junction bases numbered 10, after V lost 7 bases and J lost 9 bases. The CDR3 sequence is 13 residues long. From germline, CDR1 is SQVTM and CDR2 ANQGSEA. This CDR3 reads CSAEGNSGGIQYF. The DNA for the CDR3 is TGCAGCGCCGAGGGTAATAGCGGGGGCATTCAGTACTTC.

This clonotype was observed at least ten times. This chain joins TRBV7-2 and TRBJ1-4; possibly TRBD1 for D (6 bases). This CDR3 has 15 amino acids. Trimming cost V 4 bases and J 8 bases, with 17 bases left between them. Germline V gene lookup returns CDR1 SGHTA and CDR2 FQGNSA. CDR3 sequence (DNA): TGTGCCAGCAGCTCAGCGGGACGGGGGCTGGAAAAACTGTTTTTT. Translation gives CASSSAGRGLEKLFF.